The 7 T cell receptor beta chains listed next were all sequenced from one sample in a study of graft-versus-host responses after intestinal transplantation. Produced via immunoSEQ multiplex PCR; TCRdb's table is partial and in-frame only. The table records over 65,000 clones, around 93% of them present only once. Source: PBMCs, taken 98 days after intestinal transplantation. Source of these receptors: a human patient who received an intestinal transplant, so some T cells may come from the graft donor.

The rearrangement uses TRBV28 and TRBJ2-5, with D possibly matching TRBD2 (6 bases). This CDR3 has 14 amino acids. Trimming removed 1 base at V and 7 bases at J, with 13 bases between. Per germline, CDR1 MDHEN and CDR2 SYDVKM. The CDR3 region is CASSLSGTLGTQYF. The DNA for the CDR3 is TGTGCCAGCAGTTTATCCGGGACTTTAGGGACCCAGTACTTC.

The V call is TRBV6-5, the J call TRBJ2-3; 15 nucleotides match TRBD2. Germline CDR1 reads MNHEY; CDR2 reads SVGAGI. The trim removed 6 bases at V and 4 bases at J, leaving 2 bases unmatched. The CDR3 consists of 15 residues. CDR3 in DNA: TGTGCCAGCAGAGGACTAGCGGGGGGGCCAGATACGCAGTATTTT. This sequence encodes CASRGLAGGPDTQYF.

V gene TRBV6-5 combines with J gene TRBJ1-2, with D perhaps matching TRBD1 (6 bases). Germline assignment: CDR1 MNHEY and CDR2 SVGAGI. The CDR3 runs 14 residues. The ends were cut back, 2 bases at V and 1 base at J, with 8 bases in the middle. CDR3 nucleotide sequence: TGTGCCAGCAGTTACGACAGGTTTAACTATGGCTACACCTTC. It codes for CASSYDRFNYGYTF.

This sequence joins TRBV28 and TRBJ1-5; D perhaps matches TRBD1 (5 bases). Germline V gives CDR1 MDHEN, CDR2 SYDVKM. Trimming stripped 4 bases from V and 3 bases from J, with 16 bases between. The CDR3 spans 16 residues. This CDR3 reads CASSWWGRENNQPQHF. CDR3 DNA: TGTGCCAGCAGTTGGTGGGGCAGAGAGAACAATCAGCCCCAGCATTTT.

The chain couples TRBV11-3 to TRBJ1-2; D gene unclear. Trimming stripped 3 bases from V and 2 bases from J, with 1 base between. In germline, CDR1 is SGHNT, CDR2 YENEEA. The CDR3 has 11 residues. CDR3 nucleotide sequence: TGTGCCAGCAGCTTCAACTATGGCTACACCTTC. Translation: CASSFNYGYTF.

The rearrangement uses TRBV5-3 and TRBJ2-2, with D maybe TRBD1 (5 bases). TRBV5-3 is annotated as an ORF whose role is uncertain. Trimming took 4 bases from V and 0 from J, leaving 10 bases between them. The CDR3 is 15 amino acids. In DNA, the CDR3 is TGTGCCAGAAGCCCGACAGTGGCGAACACCGGGGAGCTGTTTTTT. The encoded protein is CARSPTVANTGELFF.

The chain joins TRBV6-5 to TRBJ1-4; D remains ambiguous. The CDR3 is made up of 14 amino acids. Germline V gene lookup returns CDR1 MNHEY and CDR2 SVGAGI. Trimming removed 5 bases at V and 0 bases at J, with 7 bases between. CDR3 DNA: TGTGCCAGCAGTGCGCCGACAACTAATGAAAAACTGTTTTTT. Translating gives CASSAPTTNEKLFF.